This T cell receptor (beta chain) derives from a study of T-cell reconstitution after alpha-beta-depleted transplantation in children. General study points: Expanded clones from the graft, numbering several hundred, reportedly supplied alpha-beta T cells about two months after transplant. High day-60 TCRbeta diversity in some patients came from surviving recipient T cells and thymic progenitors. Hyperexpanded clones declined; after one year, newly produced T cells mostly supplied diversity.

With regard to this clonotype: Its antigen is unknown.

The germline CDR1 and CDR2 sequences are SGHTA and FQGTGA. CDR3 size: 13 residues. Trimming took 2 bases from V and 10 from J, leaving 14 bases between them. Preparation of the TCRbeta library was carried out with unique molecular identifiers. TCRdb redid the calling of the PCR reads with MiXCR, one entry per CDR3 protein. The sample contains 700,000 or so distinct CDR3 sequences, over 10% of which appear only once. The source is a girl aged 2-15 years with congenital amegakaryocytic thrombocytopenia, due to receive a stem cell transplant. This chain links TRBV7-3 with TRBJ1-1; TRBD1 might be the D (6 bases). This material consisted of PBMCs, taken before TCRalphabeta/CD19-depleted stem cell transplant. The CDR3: CASSLYGGLGAFF. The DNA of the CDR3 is TGTGCCAGCAGCTTATATGGGGGGCTCGGAGCTTTCTTT.